This T cell receptor beta chain was obtained from a study of PD-L1 blockade in urothelial cancer. Study as a whole: Patients took up atezolizumab in 2014 at 1,200 mg intravenously every 3 weeks. Broader study findings: Better survival was predicted by below-median pretreatment blood TCR clonality.

Clones were sequenced by immunoSEQ multiplex PCR, and TCRdb holds only the in-frame ones, with some missing. The profile shows tens of thousands of clones, 86% of them singletons. For this clone: Antigen unknown.

Time point reported: peripheral blood 6 weeks after treatment start. This TCR came from a man aged 60 to 69 with urothelial cancer. The sequences come from PBMCs, collected around atezolizumab (anti-PD-L1) treatment.

The CDR3 sequence: CASSERGRQVYSNQPQHF. Here the CDR3 DNA reads TGTGCCAGCAGTGAACGGGGTCGACAGGTCTATAGCAATCAGCCCCAGCATTTT. The rearrangement links TRBV2 to TRBJ1-5, with D possibly matching TRBD1 (6 bases). CDR1 and CDR2 from the germline V gene are SNHLY and FYNNEI. Trimming left V 2 bases short and J 0 bases short, with 17 bases between. The CDR3 is 18 residues long.